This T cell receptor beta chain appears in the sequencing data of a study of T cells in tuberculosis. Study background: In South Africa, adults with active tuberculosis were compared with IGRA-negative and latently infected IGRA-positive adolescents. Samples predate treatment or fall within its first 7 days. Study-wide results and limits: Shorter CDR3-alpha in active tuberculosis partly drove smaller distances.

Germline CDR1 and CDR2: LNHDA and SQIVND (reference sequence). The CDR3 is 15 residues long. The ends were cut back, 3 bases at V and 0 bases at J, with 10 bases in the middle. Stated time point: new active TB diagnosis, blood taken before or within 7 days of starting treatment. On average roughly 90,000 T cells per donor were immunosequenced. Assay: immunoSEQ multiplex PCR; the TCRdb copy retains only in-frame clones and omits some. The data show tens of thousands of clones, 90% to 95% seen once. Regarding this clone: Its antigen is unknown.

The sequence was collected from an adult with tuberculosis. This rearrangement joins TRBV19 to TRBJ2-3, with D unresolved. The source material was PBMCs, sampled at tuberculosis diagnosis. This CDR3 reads CASSISRPSTDTQYF. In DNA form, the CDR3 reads TGTGCCAGTAGTATCTCCAGGCCGAGCACAGATACGCAGTATTTT.